Listed here are 12 T cell receptor beta chains from one sample, sequenced in a study of blood T cell repertoires in COVID-19. Clones were read by immunoSEQ multiplex PCR, and TCRdb kept only the in-frame ones, dropping some. The table records under 450,000 clones, approximately 89% of them present only once. Sequencing used PBMCs or T cells enriched from blood (not recorded which). The receptors come from a woman aged 40 to 55 who had been exposed to COVID-19.

V gene TRBV7-6 combines with J gene TRBJ2-1, with D maybe TRBD1 (6 bases). Germline V gives CDR1 SGHVS, CDR2 FNYEAQ. The length of the CDR3 is 19 residues. Deletions cut 5 bases from V and 3 bases from J, with 26 bases between. Written as DNA, the CDR3 is TGTGCCAGCAGCCCCGGACAGAGGCTAAATCGTCAGGTCTACAATGAGCAGTTCTTC. Protein: CASSPGQRLNRQVYNEQFF.

This chain uses TRBV5-6 with TRBJ1-2, with 9 bases matching TRBD1. This CDR3 spans 15 amino acids. The V and J ends lost 2 bases and 4 bases, in that order; junction bases with no gene match: 6. Germline loops: CDR1 SGHDT, CDR2 YYEEEE. CDR3 bases: TGTGCCAGCAGCTTAAACAGGGGGCAGGTCTATGGCTACACCTTC. Protein product: CASSLNRGQVYGYTF.

This chain joins TRBV6-1 and TRBJ1-2, with D possibly matching TRBD1 (5 bases). The CDR3 is 16 residues long. V was clipped by 3 bases and J by 4 bases, with 18 bases between them. Germline CDR1 MNHNS, CDR2 SASEGT. CDR3 DNA: TGTGCCAGCAGTGAGTCCCCAGGGATGGTGGCCTATGGCTACACCTTC. This codes for CASSESPGMVAYGYTF.

The chain carries TRBV7-8 and TRBJ1-1; D ambiguous. The CDR3 totals 13 residues. The V gene lost 0 bases and the J gene lost 1 base, with 3 bases spanning the gap. CDR1 is SGHVS and CDR2 is FQNEAQ in the germline V gene. CDR3 loop: CASSLAGNTEAFF. The CDR3 coding sequence is TGTGCCAGCAGCTTAGCCGGGAACACTGAAGCTTTCTTT.

This rearrangement joins TRBV30 to TRBJ1-2, with a tentative D call TRBD1 (6 bases). V was clipped by 1 base and J by 0 bases, with 12 bases between them. The CDR3 length is 15 residues. Germline V gives CDR1 GTSNPN, CDR2 SVGIG (reference sequence). CDR3 nucleotide sequence: TGTGCCTGGAGTGGGGGGCATCGGTCTAACTATGGCTACACCTTC. Amino acids: CAWSGGHRSNYGYTF.

This clone was counted between two and nine times. The chain is built from TRBV12-5 and TRBJ1-2; D gene ambiguous. The V and J ends lost 2 bases and 4 bases respectively, with 11 bases between them. There are 14 residues in the CDR3. CDR1 is LGHNT and CDR2 is FRNRAP in the germline V gene. CDR3 DNA: TGTGCTAGTGGTTTGACCGAGCCGGTCTATGGCTACACCTTC. It specifies CASGLTEPVYGYTF.

A single count supports this clone. The chain couples TRBV13 to TRBJ2-1; D is possibly TRBD1 (5 bases). Germline V gene sequence: CDR1 PRHDT, CDR2 FYEKMQ (reference sequence). The V and J ends lost 8 bases and 0 bases respectively, with 11 bases between them. The CDR3 contains 14 residues. The CDR3 DNA is TGTGCCAGCGGGGCTAGGTACTCCTACAATGAGCAGTTCTTC. Translating gives CASGARYSYNEQFF. The full variable domain, completed using reference TRBV13 and TRBJ2-1, is AAGVIQSPRHLIKEKRETATLKCYPIPRHDTVYWYQQGPGQDPQFLISFYEKMQSDKGSIPDRFSAQQFSDYHSELNMSSLELGDSALYFCASGARYSYNEQFFGPGTRLTVL.

The J gene is TRBJ1-2, the V gene TRBV5-5, with D maybe TRBD1 (6 bases). Germline loops: CDR1 SGHKS, CDR2 YYEKEE (reference sequence). This CDR3 has 15 amino acids. V was pared by 6 bases and J by 5 bases, with 20 bases between. The CDR3 DNA sequence: TGTGCCAGCACCTGGACAGCTCCTAACACATATGGCTACACCTTC. Protein: CASTWTAPNTYGYTF.

Turning to this clone: One junction end does not reproduce the germline sequence, and a read error may be involved. V usage is TRBV5-5 and J usage is TRBJ1-6; TRBD1 might be the D (5 bases). This CDR3 is built from 14 residues. Germline V gene sequence: CDR1 SGHKS, CDR2 YYEKEE (reference sequence). The CDR3 region has the DNA TGTGCCAGCAGTTTGGGGACCCGGGAGTCACCCCTCCACTTT. Protein product: CASSLGTRESPLHF.

This clone has only a few counts. The genes are TRBV7-6 and TRBJ2-7; D may be TRBD2 (6 bases). In germline, CDR1 is SGHVS, CDR2 FNYEAQ. This CDR3 comprises 14 residues. V lost 5 bases, J lost 3 bases, and 14 bases lay in between. CDR3 sequence: CASSTTSANYEQYF. Written as DNA, the CDR3 is TGTGCCAGCAGCACGACTAGTGCCAACTACGAGCAGTACTTC.

This chain connects TRBV7-2 to TRBJ1-1, with D perhaps matching TRBD1 (6 bases). Trimming cost V 5 bases and J 8 bases, with 27 bases left between them. Germline CDR1 reads SGHTA; CDR2 reads FQGNSA. This CDR3 spans 17 amino acids. CDR3 loop: CASSPRRTSLGQTEAFF. CDR3 sequence (DNA): TGTGCCAGCAGCCCACGCCGAACCTCACTCGGACAGACCGAAGCTTTCTTT.

The chain combines TRBV6-5 with TRBJ2-1; D uncertain. The CDR3 is 15 amino acids. Per the germline V gene, CDR1 is MNHEY and CDR2 is SVGAGI. V was trimmed by 6 bases and J by 0 bases, leaving 12 bases between them. Here the CDR3 reads CASSVTESSYNEQFF. CDR3 DNA: TGTGCCAGCAGCGTAACAGAGAGCTCCTACAATGAGCAGTTCTTC.